These 17 T cell receptor beta chains share one sample of origin, sequenced in a study of technical replicates of blood from several donors. Here immunoSEQ multiplex PCR was the method, and the copy in TCRdb shows in-frame clones only, minus some. Among some 81,000 clones, 91% were seen once, and the ten largest hold 0.25%. Sample: T cells isolated from PBMCs. The receptors come from a human donor in good health.

The chain recombines TRBV6-5 with TRBJ2-7, with D perhaps matching TRBD2 (5 bases). The ends were cut back, 0 bases at V and 2 bases at J, with 14 bases in the middle. This CDR3 comprises 16 residues. CDR1 and CDR2 (germline): MNHEY, SVGAGI. CDR3: CASSYSLPGFAYEQYF. DNA of the CDR3: TGTGCCAGCAGTTACTCTTTGCCGGGATTTGCCTACGAGCAGTACTTC.

This clone has just one count. J is TRBJ2-3 and V is TRBV28; TRBD1 might be the D (6 bases). V lost 3 bases, J lost 2 bases, and 15 bases lay in between. Germline lookup yields CDR1 MDHEN and CDR2 SYDVKM. The CDR3 runs to 16 residues. CDR3 in amino acids: CASSLLQGSFTDTQYF. The CDR3 region has the DNA TGTGCCAGCAGTTTGCTCCAGGGGTCTTTCACAGATACGCAGTATTTT.

The gene calls are TRBV6-5 and TRBJ1-5, with D possibly matching TRBD1 (5 bases). This CDR3 comprises 12 residues. V lost 8 bases and J 4 bases, leaving 9 bases between the germline ends. Germline V gene sequence: CDR1 MNHEY, CDR2 SVGAGI. The CDR3 nucleotides read TGTGCCAGCCGACAGCTAAATCAGCCCCAGCATTTT. Its translation: CASRQLNQPQHF.

This clone has only one observation. This sequence joins TRBV6-4 and TRBJ2-6; tentatively, D is TRBD2 (6 bases). CDR3 length equals 16 residues. Trimming pared 0 bases from V and 3 bases from J, leaving 9 bases between. In germline, CDR1 is MRHNA, CDR2 SNTAGT. CDR3 in DNA: TGTGCCAGCAGTGACTCCGGAGGGCTTGGGGCCAACGTCCTGACTTTC. Its translation is CASSDSGGLGANVLTF.

This clone is a singleton in its sample. As DNA, the CDR3 is TGTGCCAGAAGCTTTTTTACCGGAGGCTATAGCTCCTACGAGCAGTACTTC. This gives the protein CARSFFTGGYSSYEQYF. V is TRBV5-3 and J is TRBJ2-7; possibly TRBD2 for D (5 bases). TRBV5-3 is known as an ORF, though its function is uncertain. The V gene lost 2 bases and the J gene lost 0 bases, with 18 bases spanning the gap. The CDR3 covers 17 residues.

The chain joins TRBV5-1 to TRBJ2-7; D unclear. Trimming pared 2 bases from V and 1 base from J, leaving 7 bases between. CDR1 and CDR2 from the germline V gene are SGHRS and YFSETQ. The CDR3 is 13 amino acids. Here the CDR3 reads CASSFLFSYEQYF. The CDR3, as DNA: TGCGCCAGCAGCTTCTTATTTTCCTACGAGCAGTACTTC. Full variable domain (outside the CDR3, taken from reference TRBV5-1 and TRBJ2-7): KAGVTQTPRYLIKTRGQQVTLSCSPISGHRSVSWYQQTPGQGLQFLFEYFSETQRNKGNFPGRFSGRQFSNSRSEMNVSTLELGDSALYLCASSFLFSYEQYFGPGTRLTVT.

This clone has a single count. The genes are TRBV9 and TRBJ1-6; D not certain. CDR3 length: 15 amino acids. The V end was cut by 3 bases, the J end by 0 bases, with 7 bases between. Looked up from germline, CDR1 is SGDLS and CDR2 is YYNGEE. The CDR3 DNA follows: TGTGCCAGCAGCGGAAGTAGCTCCTATAATTCACCCCTCCACTTT. Amino acid sequence: CASSGSSSYNSPLHF.

V is TRBV28 and J is TRBJ2-7; weak D call: TRBD2 (5 bases). The V gene lost 8 bases and the J gene lost 5 bases, with 19 bases spanning the gap. Germline-derived CDR1 and CDR2 are MDHEN and SYDVKM. This CDR3 contains 14 residues. CDR3 loop: CASGLDGVPDEQYF. The CDR3 nucleotides are TGTGCCAGCGGTCTGGACGGGGTCCCGGACGAGCAGTACTTC.

This chain joins TRBV6-5 and TRBJ2-6; possibly TRBD2 for D (6 bases). The germline V gene encodes CDR1 MNHEY and CDR2 SVGAGI. This CDR3 is built from 15 residues. Trimming removed 7 bases at V and 0 bases at J, with 10 bases between. The CDR3 bases are TGTGCCAGCACGGATAGCGGCTCTGGGGCCAACGTCCTGACTTTC. Amino acids: CASTDSGSGANVLTF.

The chain is built from TRBV15 and TRBJ2-1; 8 bases align to TRBD2. Looked up from germline, CDR1 is LNHNV and CDR2 is YYDKDF (reference sequence). The CDR3 has 17 amino acids. Trimming at V came to 3 bases and at J to 4 bases, leaving 11 bases not matched to a gene. The DNA for the CDR3 is TGTGCCACCAGCAGTGATACACTAGCGGAAAGATACAATGAGCAGTTCTTC. Translating gives CATSSDTLAERYNEQFF.

The chain combines TRBV18 with TRBJ2-7, with 10 positions matching TRBD1. The CDR3 consists of 16 residues. The J segment lost 5 bases and the V segment lost 2 bases, leaving 9 bases of the junction unmatched. CDR1 and CDR2 (germline): KGHSH, LQKENI. The CDR3 is CASSPNTGTGDHEQYF. In DNA, the CDR3 is TGTGCCAGCTCACCAAACACCGGGACAGGGGATCACGAGCAGTACTTC.

The V gene is TRBV6-5, the J gene TRBJ1-3; the D gene is possibly TRBD1 (5 bases). The CDR3 covers 16 residues. The V gene's germline CDR1 is MNHEY and CDR2 SVGAGI. V lost 0 bases to trimming and J lost 2 bases, with 11 bases between them. The CDR3 sequence: CASSYSRGSPGNTIYF. DNA of the CDR3: TGTGCCAGCAGTTACTCTCGGGGGAGCCCTGGAAACACCATATATTTT.

This chain uses TRBV7-2 with TRBJ2-5; 11 bases fit TRBD2. This CDR3 has 15 residues. CDR1 and CDR2 from the germline V gene are SGHTA and FQGNSA. With 3 bases clipped from V and 4 bases from J, the junction kept 4 bases outside the gene matches. This chain's CDR3 is CASSFGLAGPETQYF. The CDR3 DNA reads as TGTGCCAGCAGCTTTGGACTAGCGGGCCCAGAGACCCAGTACTTC.

This sequence joins TRBV29-1 and TRBJ1-2; TRBD1 might be the D (5 bases). This CDR3 has 12 residues. Germline values: CDR1 SQVTM, CDR2 ANQGSEA. Trimming left V 1 base short and J 9 bases short, with 12 bases between. This CDR3 reads CSVEAPGGSYTF. The CDR3 DNA sequence: TGCAGCGTTGAAGCTCCCGGGGGTAGCTACACCTTC.

This chain connects TRBV2 to TRBJ2-1; no clear D gene. The V gene lost 8 bases and the J gene lost 7 bases, with 12 bases spanning the gap. In germline, CDR1 is SNHLY, CDR2 FYNNEI. The CDR3 contains 12 residues. CDR3 coding DNA: TGTGCCAGCCCCCTAGGTTCGAATGAGCAGTTCTTC. It translates to CASPLGSNEQFF.

This rearrangement joins TRBV28 to TRBJ1-4; 9 nucleotides align to TRBD1. Looked up from germline, CDR1 is MDHEN and CDR2 is SYDVKM. The CDR3 has 15 residues. The trim removed 5 bases at V and 4 bases at J, leaving 5 bases unmatched. The chain's CDR3 is CASSIQGADNEKLFF. The CDR3 bases are TGTGCCAGCAGTATACAGGGGGCCGATAATGAAAAACTGTTTTTT.

In its sample, this clone was seen a few times. The chain carries TRBV9 and TRBJ1-1, with D hard to call. In germline, CDR1 is SGDLS, CDR2 YYNGEE. Deletions cut 5 bases from V and 0 bases from J, with 14 bases between. The CDR3 runs 15 residues. CDR3 bases: TGTGCCAGCAGTGAAGGACTGTCCCTGAACACTGAAGCTTTCTTT. Protein product: CASSEGLSLNTEAFF.